This T cell receptor beta chain was found in a study of T cells in tuberculosis. Study summary: This South African cohort compared adolescents with or without latent tuberculosis against adults with active tuberculosis. General study points: Smaller distances to GMM-specific TCRs suggested their expansion in active tuberculosis. Using the GMM-specific repertoire gave about 86% accuracy versus roughly 70% with motifs.

This CDR3 is 16 amino acids long. Trimming pared 6 bases from V and 0 bases from J, leaving 17 bases between. Germline V CDR1 and CDR2: SNHLY, FYNNEI. To note about this clone: Its cognate antigen is unknown.

Using immunoSEQ multiplex PCR, the repertoire was profiled, and TCRdb retains in-frame clones only, with some absent. The sample includes under 45,000 clones, nearly 95% seen only once; the top ten take 6.5% to 8.5%. Unsorted cryopreserved PBMC were sequenced, averaging around 100,000 T cells per clinical donor. This receptor was obtained from a donor aged 10-29 years with latent tuberculosis or without tuberculosis infection. The chain is built from TRBV2 and TRBJ1-1; D is unresolved. The specimen sequenced was PBMCs. The CDR3 DNA reads as TGTGCCAGCAGCGATAATAGCGAACGGATGAACACTGAAGCTTTCTTT. This encodes CASSDNSERMNTEAFF.